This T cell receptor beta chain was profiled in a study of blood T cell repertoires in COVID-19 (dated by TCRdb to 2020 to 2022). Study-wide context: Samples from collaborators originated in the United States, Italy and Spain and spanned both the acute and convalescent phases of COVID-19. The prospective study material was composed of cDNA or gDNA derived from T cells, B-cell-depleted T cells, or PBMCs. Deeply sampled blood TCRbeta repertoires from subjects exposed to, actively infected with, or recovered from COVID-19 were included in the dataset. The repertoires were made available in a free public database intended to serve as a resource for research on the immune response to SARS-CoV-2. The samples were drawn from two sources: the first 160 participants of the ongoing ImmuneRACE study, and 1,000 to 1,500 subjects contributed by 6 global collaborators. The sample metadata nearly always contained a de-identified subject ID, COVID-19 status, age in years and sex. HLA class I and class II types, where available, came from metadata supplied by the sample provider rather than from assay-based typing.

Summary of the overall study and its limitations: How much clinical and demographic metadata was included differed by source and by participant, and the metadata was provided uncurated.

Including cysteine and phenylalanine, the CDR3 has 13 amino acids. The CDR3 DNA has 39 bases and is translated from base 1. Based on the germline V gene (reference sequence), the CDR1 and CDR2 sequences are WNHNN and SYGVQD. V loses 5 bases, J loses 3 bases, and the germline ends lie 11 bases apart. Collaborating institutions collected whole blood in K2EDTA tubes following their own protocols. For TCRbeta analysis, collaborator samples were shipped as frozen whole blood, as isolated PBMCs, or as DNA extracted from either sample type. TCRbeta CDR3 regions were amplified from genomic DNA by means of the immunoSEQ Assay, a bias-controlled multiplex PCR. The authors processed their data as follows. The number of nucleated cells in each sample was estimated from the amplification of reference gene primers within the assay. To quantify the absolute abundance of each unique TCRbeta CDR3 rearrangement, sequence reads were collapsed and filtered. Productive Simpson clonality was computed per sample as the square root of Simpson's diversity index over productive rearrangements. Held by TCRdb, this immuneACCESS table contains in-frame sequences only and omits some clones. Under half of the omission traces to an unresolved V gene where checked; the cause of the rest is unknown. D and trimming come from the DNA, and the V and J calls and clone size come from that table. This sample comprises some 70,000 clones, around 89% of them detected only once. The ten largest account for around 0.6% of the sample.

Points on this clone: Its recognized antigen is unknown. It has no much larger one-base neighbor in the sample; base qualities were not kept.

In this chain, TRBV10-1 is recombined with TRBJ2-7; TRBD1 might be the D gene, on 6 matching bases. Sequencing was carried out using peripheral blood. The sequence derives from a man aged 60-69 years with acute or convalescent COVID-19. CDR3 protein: CASSRTVGYEQYF. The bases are TGCGCCAGCAGTCGGACAGTAGGCTACGAGCAGTACTTC.